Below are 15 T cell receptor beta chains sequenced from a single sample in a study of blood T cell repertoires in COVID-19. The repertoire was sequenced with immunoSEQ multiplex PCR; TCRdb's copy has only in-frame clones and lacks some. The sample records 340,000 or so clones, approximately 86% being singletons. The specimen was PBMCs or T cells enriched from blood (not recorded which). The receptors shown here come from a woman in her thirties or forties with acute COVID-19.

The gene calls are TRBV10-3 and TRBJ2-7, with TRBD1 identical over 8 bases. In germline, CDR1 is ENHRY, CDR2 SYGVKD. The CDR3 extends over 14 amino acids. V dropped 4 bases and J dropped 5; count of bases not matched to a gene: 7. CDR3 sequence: CAISVDRASDEQYF. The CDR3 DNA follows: TGTGCCATCAGTGTGGACAGGGCTTCTGACGAGCAGTACTTC.

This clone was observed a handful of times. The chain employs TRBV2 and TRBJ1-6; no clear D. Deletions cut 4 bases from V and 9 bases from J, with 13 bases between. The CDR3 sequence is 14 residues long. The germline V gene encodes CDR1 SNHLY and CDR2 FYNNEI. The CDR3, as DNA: TGTGCCAGCAGTGGAGGAGAATCAGCTTCACCCCTCCACTTT. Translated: CASSGGESASPLHF. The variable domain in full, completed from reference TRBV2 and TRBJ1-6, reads EPEVTQTPSHQVTQMGQEVILRCVPISNHLYFYWYRQILGQKVEFLVSFYNNEISEKSEIFDDQFSVERPDGSNFTLKIRSTKLEDSAMYFCASSGGESASPLHFGNGTRLTVT.

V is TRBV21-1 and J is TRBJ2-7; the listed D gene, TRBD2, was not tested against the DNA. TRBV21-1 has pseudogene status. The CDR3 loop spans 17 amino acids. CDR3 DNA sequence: TGTGCCAGCAGCAAAGAGGGTGGGCTAGCGAGCAACTACGAGCAGTACTTC. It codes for CASSKEGGLASNYEQYF.

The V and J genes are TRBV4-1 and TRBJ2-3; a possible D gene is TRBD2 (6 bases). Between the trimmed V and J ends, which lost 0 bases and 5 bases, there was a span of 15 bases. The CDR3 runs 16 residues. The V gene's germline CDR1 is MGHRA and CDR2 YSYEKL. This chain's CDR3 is CASSQDLGGRRDTQYF. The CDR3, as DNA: TGCGCCAGCAGCCAAGATCTGGGGGGTAGGCGAGATACGCAGTATTTT.

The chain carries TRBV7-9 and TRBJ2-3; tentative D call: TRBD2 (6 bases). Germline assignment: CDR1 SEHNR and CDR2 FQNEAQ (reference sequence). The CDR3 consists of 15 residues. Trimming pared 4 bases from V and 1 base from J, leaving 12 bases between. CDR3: CASSSAGTRTDTQYF. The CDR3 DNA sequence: TGTGCCAGCAGCTCAGCCGGGACTCGCACAGATACGCAGTATTTT. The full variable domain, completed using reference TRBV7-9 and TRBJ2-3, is DTGVSQNPRHKITKRGQNVTFRCDPISEHNRLYWYRQTLGQGPEFLTYFQNEAQLEKSRLLSDRFSAERPKGSFSTLEIQRTEQGDSAMYLCASSSAGTRTDTQYFGPGTRLTVL.

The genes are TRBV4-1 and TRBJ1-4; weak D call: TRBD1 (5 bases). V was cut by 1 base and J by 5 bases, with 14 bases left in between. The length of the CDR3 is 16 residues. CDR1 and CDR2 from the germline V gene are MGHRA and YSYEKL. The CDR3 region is CASSQAPGQFNEKLFF. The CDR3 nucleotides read TGCGCCAGCAGCCAAGCCCCAGGGCAGTTCAATGAAAAACTGTTTTTT.

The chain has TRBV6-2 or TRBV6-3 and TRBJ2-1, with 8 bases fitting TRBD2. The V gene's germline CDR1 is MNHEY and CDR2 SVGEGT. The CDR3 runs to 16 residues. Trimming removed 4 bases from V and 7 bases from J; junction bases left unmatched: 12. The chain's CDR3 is CASSSRGGGTLNEQFF. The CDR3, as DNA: TGTGCCAGCAGTTCACGGGGGGGCGGAACACTTAATGAGCAGTTCTTC.

In DNA form, the CDR3 reads TGTGCCAGCAGCCCCACAGGGAGCTATGGCTACACCTTC. Translation: CASSPTGSYGYTF. The V call is TRBV7-9, the J call TRBJ1-2; D may be TRBD1 (6 bases). The germline V gene encodes CDR1 SEHNR and CDR2 FQNEAQ (reference sequence). This CDR3 is 13 amino acids long. Trimming cost V 5 bases and J 4 bases, with 11 bases left between them.

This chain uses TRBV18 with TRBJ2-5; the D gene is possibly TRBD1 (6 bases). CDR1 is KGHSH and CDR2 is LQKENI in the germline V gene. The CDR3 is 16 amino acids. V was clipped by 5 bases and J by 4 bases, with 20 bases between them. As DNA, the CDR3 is TGTGCCAGCTCAACTCTTGTGCAGGGACATAGAGAGACCCAGTACTTC. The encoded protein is CASSTLVQGHRETQYF.

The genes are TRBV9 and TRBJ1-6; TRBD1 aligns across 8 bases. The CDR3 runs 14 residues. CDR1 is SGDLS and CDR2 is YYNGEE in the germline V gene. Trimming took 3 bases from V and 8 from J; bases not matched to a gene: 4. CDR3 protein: CASSEGQGDSPLHF. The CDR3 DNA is TGTGCCAGCAGCGAAGGACAGGGAGATTCACCCCTCCACTTT.

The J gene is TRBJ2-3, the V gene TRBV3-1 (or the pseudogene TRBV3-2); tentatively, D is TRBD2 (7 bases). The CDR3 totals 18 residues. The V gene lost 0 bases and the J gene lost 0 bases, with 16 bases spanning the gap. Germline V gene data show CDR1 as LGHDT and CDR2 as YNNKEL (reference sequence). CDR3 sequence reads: CASSQDPLAGASTDTQYF. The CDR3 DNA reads TGTGCCAGCAGCCAAGATCCCTTGGCGGGGGCTAGCACAGATACGCAGTATTTT.

CDR3 loop: CASSFGTGEAFF. The CDR3 DNA is TGTGCCAGCAGTTTCGGGACAGGGGAAGCTTTCTTT. The V gene is TRBV27, the J gene TRBJ1-1, with 9 bases matching TRBD1. The junction had 1 base not matched to a gene; V was cut back by 3 bases and J by 8 bases. Germline CDR1 is MNHEY and CDR2 is SMNVEV (reference sequence). This CDR3 has 12 residues.

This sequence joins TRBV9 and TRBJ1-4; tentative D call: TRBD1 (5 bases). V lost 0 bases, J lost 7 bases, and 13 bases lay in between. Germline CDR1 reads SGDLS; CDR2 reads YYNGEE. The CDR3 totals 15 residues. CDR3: CASSVDPGQGEKLFF. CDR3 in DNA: TGTGCCAGCAGCGTAGATCCAGGTCAGGGTGAAAAACTGTTTTTT.

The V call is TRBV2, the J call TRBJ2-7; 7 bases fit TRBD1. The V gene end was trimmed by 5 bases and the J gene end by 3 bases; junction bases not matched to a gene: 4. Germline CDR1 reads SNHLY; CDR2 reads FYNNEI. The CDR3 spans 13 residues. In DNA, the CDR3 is TGTGCCAGCAGTAATAGGGACAGCTACGAGCAGTACTTC. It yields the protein CASSNRDSYEQYF.

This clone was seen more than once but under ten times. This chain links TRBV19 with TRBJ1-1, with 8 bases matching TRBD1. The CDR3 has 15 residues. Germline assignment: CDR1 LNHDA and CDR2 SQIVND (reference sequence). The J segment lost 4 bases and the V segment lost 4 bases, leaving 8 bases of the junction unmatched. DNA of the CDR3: TGTGCCAGTAGTACCGGACAGGGTGGGATCACTGAAGCTTTCTTT. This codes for CASSTGQGGITEAFF.